The 16 T cell receptor beta chains below come from one sample, sequenced in a study of blood T cell repertoires in COVID-19. The table came from immunoSEQ multiplex PCR; TCRdb's copy has only in-frame clones and leaves some out. Of 120,000 or so clones listed, about 90% are singletons. The sample comprised peripheral blood. The source is a woman aged 65 to 85 with acute or convalescent COVID-19.

This clone appeared a few times. The rearrangement links TRBV27 to TRBJ1-6, with 8 bases lining up with TRBD1. The V and J ends lost 3 bases and 7 bases, in that order; junction bases with no gene match: 2. Looked up from germline, CDR1 is MNHEY and CDR2 is SMNVEV (reference sequence). The CDR3 loop spans 14 amino acids. CDR3 in amino acids: CASSFGTGNSPLHF. The DNA for the CDR3 is TGTGCCAGCAGTTTTGGGACAGGCAATTCACCCCTCCACTTT.

This chain joins TRBV4-2 and TRBJ2-4, with TRBD1 matching 11 bases. V trimming: 4 bases; J trimming: 8 bases; junction bases outside the gene matches: 10. Germline V CDR1 and CDR2: LGHNA, YNFKEQ. CDR3 size: 16 residues. CDR3 nucleotide sequence: TGTGCCAGCAGCCCGGAAGGGACAGGGGGTATGGACATTCAGTACTTC. As protein: CASSPEGTGGMDIQYF.

The rearrangement uses TRBV28 and TRBJ1-2, with 8 bases lining up with TRBD1. Germline trimming cut 4 bases from V and 1 base from J; bases unmatched to any gene: 5. The CDR3 runs 15 residues. Per the germline V gene, CDR1 is MDHEN and CDR2 is SYDVKM. The CDR3 protein is CASSSGQGNNYGYTF. CDR3 DNA sequence: TGTGCCAGCAGTTCAGGACAGGGTAATAACTATGGCTACACCTTC.

This clone was seen a single time. The chain has TRBV27 and TRBJ2-7, with 10 bases matching TRBD2. Germline CDR1 is MNHEY and CDR2 is SMNVEV (reference sequence). Losses at the gene ends were 5 bases for V and 2 bases for J; bases not matched to a gene: 3. This CDR3 has 14 residues. The DNA for the CDR3 is TGTGCCAGCAGTCTTAGCGGGGGGCCCTACGAGCAGTACTTC. This encodes CASSLSGGPYEQYF.

The chain is built from TRBV5-1 and TRBJ1-4; perhaps TRBD1 as D (5 bases). Germline-derived CDR1 and CDR2 are SGHRS and YFSETQ. Trimming removed 0 bases from V and 7 bases from J, with 16 bases in between. The CDR3 has 16 residues. The DNA for the CDR3 is TGCGCCAGCAGCTTGGGGGATCTAGGGGTGGTTGAAAAACTGTTTTTT. This translates into CASSLGDLGVVEKLFF.

This rearrangement joins TRBV5-4 to TRBJ2-3; the D gene is possibly TRBD2 (6 bases). CDR1 SGHNT and CDR2 YYREEE come from the germline V gene (reference sequence). The CDR3 loop spans 17 amino acids. Trimming took off 4 bases at V and 0 bases at J, with 18 bases between the two ends. The CDR3 protein is CASSARIAVTSTDTQYF. The CDR3 coding sequence is TGTGCCAGCAGCGCAAGAATAGCGGTTACTAGCACAGATACGCAGTATTTT.

This sequence joins TRBV3-1 (or the pseudogene TRBV3-2) and TRBJ2-7; 9 bases match TRBD1. Unmatched junction bases numbered 2, after V lost 6 bases and J lost 2 bases. CDR3 length equals 13 residues. From germline, CDR1 is LGHDT and CDR2 YNNKEL (reference sequence). The CDR3 nucleotides read TGTGCCAGCAGGGGACAGGGCGCCTACGAGCAGTACTTC. The encoded protein is CASRGQGAYEQYF.

The chain recombines TRBV12-5 with TRBJ1-6; perhaps TRBD1 as D (5 bases). The germline V gene encodes CDR1 LGHNT and CDR2 FRNRAP. V lost 4 bases, J lost 4 bases, and 14 bases lay in between. CDR3 length: 16 amino acids. The CDR3 nucleotides read TGTGCTAGTGGTTCCCGGTCGGCAGGGTATAATTCACCCCTCCACTTT. Its translation is CASGSRSAGYNSPLHF.

The chain recombines TRBV9 with TRBJ2-1, with a weak D call TRBD1 (5 bases). Per germline, CDR1 SGDLS and CDR2 YYNGEE. The CDR3 is made up of 13 amino acids. Trimming removed 3 bases at V and 4 bases at J, with 8 bases between. CDR3 loop: CASSEGVYNEQFF. The CDR3 DNA reads TGTGCCAGCAGCGAAGGGGTTTACAATGAGCAGTTCTTC.

The chain couples TRBV6-5 to TRBJ2-7, with TRBD1 matching over 9 bases. V shed 6 bases, J shed 3 bases, and the junction held 6 bases outside the gene matches. There are 14 residues in the CDR3. In germline, CDR1 is MNHEY, CDR2 SVGAGI. CDR3 sequence reads: CASSKPDRGYEQYF. For the CDR3, the DNA is TGTGCCAGCAGCAAGCCGGACAGGGGCTACGAGCAGTACTTC.

This chain uses TRBV29-1 with TRBJ1-2; tentative D call: TRBD1 (5 bases). V was pared by 7 bases and J by 7 bases, with 19 bases between. CDR3 length equals 13 residues. Per germline, CDR1 SQVTM and CDR2 ANQGSEA. The CDR3 DNA is TGCAGCGCCGGGGGTCCCAGCCGGGGTGGCTACACCTTC. It encodes CSAGGPSRGGYTF.

This chain joins TRBV28 and TRBJ2-2, with D possibly matching TRBD2 (5 bases). Trimming left V 2 bases short and J 8 bases short, with 18 bases between. CDR1 is MDHEN and CDR2 is SYDVKM in the germline V gene. This CDR3 is 16 amino acids long. The CDR3 loop is CASSLNPLRGRGELFF. The DNA for the CDR3 is TGTGCCAGCAGTTTAAATCCCCTACGAGGGCGGGGGGAGCTGTTTTTT.

The gene calls are TRBV5-1 and TRBJ1-5, with unresolved D. V lost 4 bases and J 3 bases, leaving 8 bases between the germline ends. CDR1 is SGHRS, CDR2 YFSETQ, per germline. This CDR3 contains 13 residues. This chain's CDR3 is CASSLEYNQPQHF. CDR3 DNA sequence: TGCGCCAGCAGCCTCGAGTACAATCAGCCCCAGCATTTT. Combining the CDR3 with reference TRBV5-1 and TRBJ1-5 gives the whole variable domain KAGVTQTPRYLIKTRGQQVTLSCSPISGHRSVSWYQQTPGQGLQFLFEYFSETQRNKGNFPGRFSGRQFSNSRSEMNVSTLELGDSALYLCASSLEYNQPQHFGDGTRLSIL.

The rearrangement links TRBV3-1 (or the pseudogene TRBV3-2) to TRBJ1-1, with 8 bases that match TRBD1. The germline V gene has CDR1 LGHDT and CDR2 YNNKEL (reference sequence). This CDR3 contains 14 residues. V dropped 6 bases and J dropped 4; count of bases not matched to a gene: 7. CDR3 nucleotides: TGTGCCAGCAGGAGCACAGGGGGTGGCACTGAAGCTTTCTTT. It yields the protein CASRSTGGGTEAFF.

The chain is built from TRBV3-1 (or the pseudogene TRBV3-2) and TRBJ1-2, with 10 bases aligning to TRBD1. Germline-derived CDR1 and CDR2 are LGHDT and YNNKEL (reference sequence). This CDR3 has 14 residues. Germline trimming cut 5 bases from V and 8 bases from J; bases unmatched to any gene: 8. The CDR3 spells CASSYGTGAGGYTF. As DNA, the CDR3 is TGTGCCAGCAGCTACGGGACAGGGGCCGGGGGCTACACCTTC.

The gene calls are TRBV28 and TRBJ1-1; D ambiguous. V was trimmed by 5 bases and J by 4 bases, leaving 14 bases between them. The CDR3 totals 14 residues. Germline-derived CDR1 and CDR2 are MDHEN and SYDVKM. The CDR3 DNA reads TGTGCCAGCAGTAGATCGGGGTTGGCCACTGAAGCTTTCTTT. Protein sequence: CASSRSGLATEAFF.